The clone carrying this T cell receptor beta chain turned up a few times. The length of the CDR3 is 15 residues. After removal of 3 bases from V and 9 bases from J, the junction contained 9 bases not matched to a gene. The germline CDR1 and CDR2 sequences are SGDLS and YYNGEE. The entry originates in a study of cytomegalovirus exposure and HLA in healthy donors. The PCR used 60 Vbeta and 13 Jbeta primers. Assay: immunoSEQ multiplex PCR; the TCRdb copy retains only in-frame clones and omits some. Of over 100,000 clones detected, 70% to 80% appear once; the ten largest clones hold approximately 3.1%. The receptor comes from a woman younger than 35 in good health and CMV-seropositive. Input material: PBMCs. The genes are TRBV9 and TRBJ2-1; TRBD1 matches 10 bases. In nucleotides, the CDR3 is TGTGCCAGCAGCGCCCGCGGACAGGGGGATTCTGAGCAGTTCTTC. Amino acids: CASSARGQGDSEQFF.